This is a list of T cell receptor beta chains from one sample in a study of regulatory T cells in long-lasting Graves disease. One entry per CDR3 protein, called by TCRdb with MiXCR from the multiplex PCR reads. This sample has around 450,000 distinct CDR3 sequences, with 16% found just once. The same specimen was also included in a second study, on T cells in Graves' hyperthyroidism and ophthalmopathy.

The sequencing used peripheral blood mononuclear cells (PBMCs), collected at new diagnosis, from a patient treated with antithyroid drugs. The source is a man aged 40-55 years with Graves disease. Each CDR3 is given with its conserved first and last residue. D genes are given only for firm matches. Only some rows state a clone size, as once, few, many or a class for expanded clones.

J gene	V gene	D gene	clone size	CDR3 length	CDR3 protein	CDR3 DNA
TRBJ2-5	TRBV20-1	.	many	13	CSARDGRGGTQYF	TGCAGTGCTAGAGATGGTCGAGGGGGGACCCAGTACTTC
TRBJ2-4	TRBV12-3/TRBV12-4	.	many	15	CASSLAQGRGNIQYF	TGTGCCAGCAGTTTAGCGCAGGGGCGCGGGAACATTCAGTACTTC
TRBJ1-1	TRBV30	.	many	13	CAWSTSDNTEAFF	TGTGCCTGGAGTACATCAGATAACACTGAAGCTTTCTTT
TRBJ1-5	TRBV2	TRBD1	many	16	CASSDPTGRPNQPQHF	TGTGCCAGCAGTGATCCGACAGGGAGGCCCAATCAGCCCCAGCATTTT
TRBJ1-1	TRBV7-3	.	few	16	CASSSQPLGVTTEAFF	TGTGCCAGCAGCTCCCAGCCCCTGGGGGTCACCACTGAAGCTTTCTTT
TRBJ1-5	TRBV7-2	.	few	17	CASSLGWKGRGNQPQHF	TGTGCCAGCAGCTTAGGTTGGAAGGGGAGAGGAAATCAGCCCCAGCATTTT
TRBJ1-5	TRBV7-9	TRBD1	few	17	CASSNPGTGGSNQPQHF	TGTGCCAGCAGCAATCCTGGGACAGGGGGCTCGAATCAGCCCCAGCATTTT
TRBJ1-5	TRBV19	.	.	15	CASSTTPGGNQPQHF	TGTGCCAGTAGTACGACCCCGGGGGGCAATCAGCCCCAGCATTTT
TRBJ2-2	TRBV24-1	TRBD2	few	18	CATSRTSYPYTNTGELFF	TGTGCCACCAGTCGGACTAGTTACCCTTACACTAACACCGGGGAGCTGTTTTTT
TRBJ1-1	TRBV10-2	TRBD1	.	14	CASSGSGTGFAAFF	TGCGCCAGCAGTGGATCCGGGACAGGGTTCGCTGCTTTCTTT
TRBJ2-3	TRBV6-9	.	many	15	CASSLPGNRADTQYF	TGTGCCAGCAGTTTACCAGGAAACAGGGCAGATACGCAGTATTTT
TRBJ2-3	TRBV20-1	TRBD2	many	16	CSARVTSGRYTDTQYF	TGCAGTGCTAGAGTCACTAGCGGGAGATATACAGATACGCAGTATTTT
TRBJ2-7	TRBV28	.	many	16	CASSLRRRTGSYEQYF	TGTGCCAGCAGTTTAAGGCGGCGGACTGGATCCTACGAGCAGTACTTC
TRBJ1-2	TRBV20-1	.	.	14	CSARKEGLLSGYTF	TGCAGTGCTAGAAAGGAGGGTTTGTTGAGTGGCTACACCTTC
TRBJ2-7	TRBV28	TRBD2	many	16	CASSAVGTSGTYEQYF	TGTGCCAGCAGTGCCGTCGGGACTAGCGGGACTTACGAGCAGTACTTC
TRBJ2-7	TRBV5-1	TRBD2	many	15	CASSLTSGSAYEQYF	TGCGCCAGCAGCTTGACTAGCGGGAGTGCCTACGAGCAGTACTTC
TRBJ2-3	TRBV18	TRBD2	many	15	CASSPLAGGPDTQYF	TGTGCCAGCTCACCACTTGCGGGAGGGCCAGATACGCAGTATTTT
TRBJ1-2	TRBV28	.	.	14	CASSVTGFSYGYTF	TGTGCCAGCAGTGTAACAGGGTTTTCCTATGGCTACACCTTC
TRBJ2-3	TRBV7-2	TRBD2	many	16	CASSRTSGRGVDTQYF	TGTGCCAGCAGCCGGACTAGCGGGAGGGGGGTGGATACGCAGTATTTT
TRBJ2-3	TRBV24-1	TRBD1	few	15	CATSRGTGARDTQYF	TGTGCCACCAGTCGTGGGACAGGGGCAAGAGATACGCAGTATTTT
TRBJ1-4	TRBV28	.	many	15	CASSPQTRGGEKLFF	TGTGCCAGCAGTCCACAAACCAGGGGAGGTGAAAAACTGTTTTTT
TRBJ2-7	TRBV25-1	.	.	15	CASSAGRSLYYEQYF	TGTGCCAGCAGTGCCGGACGGAGCCTTTACTACGAGCAGTACTTC
TRBJ1-2	TRBV15	.	few	13	CATSSRFNYGYTF	TGTGCCACCAGCAGCCGATTCAACTATGGCTACACCTTC
TRBJ1-2	TRBV5-1	TRBD1	.	19	CASSLVGIQDRAGGYGYTF	TGCGCCAGCAGCTTGGTGGGGATCCAGGACAGGGCGGGCGGATATGGCTACACCTTC
TRBJ1-4	TRBV19	.	many	14	CASSNRGRGEKLFF	TGTGCCAGCAGTAATCGGGGGAGAGGTGAAAAACTGTTTTTT
TRBJ2-7	TRBV6-2/TRBV6-3	.	.	14	CASSRVRAFYEQYF	TGTGCCAGCAGCCGCGTGCGTGCGTTTTACGAGCAGTACTTC
TRBJ1-5	TRBV27	.	once	14	CASSLGHRSQPQHF	TGTGCCAGCAGTTTGGGACATCGGAGTCAGCCCCAGCATTTT
TRBJ2-7	TRBV20-1	TRBD2	many	16	CSAKGTSGRRVYEQYF	TGCAGTGCTAAAGGGACTAGCGGGAGGCGGGTCTACGAGCAGTACTTC
TRBJ1-5	TRBV19	TRBD1	.	16	CASSSGQRYSNQPQHF	TGTGCCAGTAGTTCGGGACAGCGGTATAGCAATCAGCCCCAGCATTTT
TRBJ1-5	TRBV5-1	.	few	15	CASSLIGGNNQPQHF	TGCGCCAGCAGCTTGATCGGGGGGAACAATCAGCCCCAGCATTTT
TRBJ2-7	TRBV6-1	TRBD2	.	15	CASKLTSGSPYEQYF	TGTGCCAGCAAACTAACTAGCGGGAGTCCCTACGAGCAGTACTTC
TRBJ1-1	TRBV3-1	TRBD1	many	14	CASSTPHRGSEAFF	TGTGCCAGCAGCACACCCCACAGGGGCTCTGAAGCTTTCTTT
TRBJ1-1	TRBV5-5	.	many	14	CASSPTVSDTEAFF	TGTGCCAGCAGCCCGACAGTATCGGACACTGAAGCTTTCTTT
TRBJ2-5	TRBV30	.	few	13	CAWRAGLQETQYF	TGTGCCTGGAGGGCCGGCCTCCAAGAGACCCAGTACTTC
TRBJ2-3	TRBV13	TRBD2	many	17	CASSPGTSNRHTDTQYF	TGTGCCAGCAGCCCCGGGACTAGCAACCGCCACACAGATACGCAGTATTTT
TRBJ2-1	TRBV6-2/TRBV6-3	.	many	17	CASSYSKPLGIYNEQFF	TGTGCCAGCAGTTACTCGAAACCCTTGGGGATATACAATGAGCAGTTCTTC
TRBJ2-3	TRBV14	TRBD1	.	16	CASSQVGTVKTDTQYF	TGTGCCAGCAGCCAAGTGGGGACAGTGAAAACAGATACGCAGTATTTT
TRBJ2-1	TRBV5-1	TRBD2	many	19	CASSLGGTSGRSSYNEQFF	TGCGCCAGCAGCTTGGGAGGGACTAGCGGACGGAGCTCCTACAATGAGCAGTTCTTC
TRBJ2-2	TRBV7-9	.	.	14	CASSPRGYTGELFF	TGTGCCAGCAGCCCCCGGGGGTACACCGGGGAGCTGTTTTTT
TRBJ2-5	TRBV6-1	TRBD1	few	15	CASRGPGQGEETQYF	TGTGCCAGCAGGGGCCCCGGACAGGGGGAGGAGACCCAGTACTTC
TRBJ2-7	TRBV2	.	many	14	CASSVEGEKYEQYF	TGTGCCAGCAGTGTCGAAGGGGAGAAGTACGAGCAGTACTTC
TRBJ2-5	TRBV28	.	many	17	CASSPSRGRDVRETQYF	TGTGCCAGCAGCCCATCGAGGGGACGTGACGTGCGGGAGACCCAGTACTTC
TRBJ2-7	TRBV15	.	few	16	CATSASRSDGAYEQYF	TGTGCCACCAGCGCCTCGCGATCGGACGGAGCCTACGAGCAGTACTTC
TRBJ2-2	TRBV30	TRBD2	few	15	CAWSSSGERSGELFF	TGTGCCTGGAGTTCTAGCGGTGAGAGGAGCGGGGAGCTGTTTTTT
TRBJ2-7	TRBV28	.	few	12	CASRLDSYEQYF	TGTGCCAGCAGGTTAGATTCTTACGAGCAGTACTTC
TRBJ2-6	TRBV28	TRBD1	few	16	CASRRTGRSGANVLTF	TGTGCCAGCAGGAGGACAGGGCGGTCTGGGGCCAACGTCCTGACTTTC
TRBJ2-7	TRBV6-5	TRBD1	many	17	CASSSRNSQGAVYEQYF	TGTGCCAGCAGTTCAAGAAATTCCCAGGGGGCGGTGTACGAGCAGTACTTC
TRBJ1-1	TRBV7-8	TRBD1	few	13	CASSYDRVAEAFF	TGTGCCAGCAGCTACGACAGGGTTGCTGAAGCTTTCTTT
TRBJ1-5	TRBV12-3/TRBV12-4	.	many	14	CASSHGTPNQPQHF	TGTGCCAGCAGTCATGGGACACCCAATCAGCCCCAGCATTTT
TRBJ2-1	TRBV27	TRBD2	many	15	CASSVAGGPTREQFF	TGTGCCAGCAGTGTAGCGGGAGGCCCGACCCGGGAGCAGTTCTTC
TRBJ1-5	TRBV6-1	TRBD1	.	16	CASSGGGAGRGQPQHF	TGTGCCAGCTCAGGGGGAGGGGCAGGCCGAGGGCAGCCCCAGCATTTT
TRBJ2-7	TRBV28	.	many	13	CASRGPVSYEQYF	TGTGCCAGCAGAGGGCCGGTTTCCTACGAGCAGTACTTC